This T cell receptor (beta chain) was sequenced in a study of Graves' ophthalmopathy and Graves' hyperthyroidism. The trim removed 5 bases at V and 4 bases at J, leaving 4 bases unmatched. The CDR3 contains 13 residues. Germline V gene data show CDR1 as SGHTA and CDR2 as FQGTGA. Study-wide results and limits: Most thyroid clonotypes expanded beyond 0.001 frequency were also found in blood.

This clonotype appeared many times. Antigen specificity is unknown. The TCR beta CDR3 regions underwent amplification from RNA transcripts. Following a first-round RT-PCR that used HTBI primers, a second-round multiplex PCR was carried out. TCRdb re-analysed the multiplex PCR reads in MiXCR, keeping a single row per CDR3 protein. Of more than 1,000,000 distinct CDR3 sequences in the sample, about two fifths were seen once. The sample was peripheral blood or thyroid tissue (not recorded which). This chain connects TRBV7-3 to TRBJ2-5, with TRBD2 matching 7 bases. This sequence originates from an adult man with Graves' hyperthyroidism. CDR3 sequence reads: CASSTTSRETQYF. The CDR3 region has the DNA TGTGCCAGCAGCACGACTAGCAGAGAGACCCAGTACTTC.